The TCR beta chain described here comes from a study of CD8 T cells in ankylosing spondylitis. The V gene's germline CDR1 is SGHRS and CDR2 YFSETQ. V was cut by 5 bases and J by 6 bases, with 17 bases left in between. CDR3 length: 14 residues. This clonotype was counted ten times or more. Its antigen is still unknown. One entry per CDR3 protein, called by TCRdb with MiXCR from the 5' RACE reads. There are about 240,000 distinct CDR3 sequences in the sample; approximately 8% occur only once, and approximately 4.8% lies in the top ten. General study results and limits: Significant enrichment of disease-linked clones was reported in matched ankylosing spondylitis synovial fluid.

This receptor was obtained from a female donor with ankylosing spondylitis or in good health (not recorded which). The specimen was blood, either unsorted or a sorted T cell fraction (not recorded which). This chain uses TRBV5-1 with TRBJ2-5; D is perhaps TRBD2 (5 bases). The CDR3 protein is CASSWETGLQTQYF. CDR3 in DNA: TGCGCCAGCAGTTGGGAGACTGGTCTGCAGACCCAGTACTTC. The full variable domain, in which reference TRBV5-1 and TRBJ2-5 provide the parts outside the CDR3, is KAGVTQTPRYLIKTRGQQVTLSCSPISGHRSVSWYQQTPGQGLQFLFEYFSETQRNKGNFPGRFSGRQFSNSRSEMNVSTLELGDSALYLCASSWETGLQTQYFGPGTRLLVL.